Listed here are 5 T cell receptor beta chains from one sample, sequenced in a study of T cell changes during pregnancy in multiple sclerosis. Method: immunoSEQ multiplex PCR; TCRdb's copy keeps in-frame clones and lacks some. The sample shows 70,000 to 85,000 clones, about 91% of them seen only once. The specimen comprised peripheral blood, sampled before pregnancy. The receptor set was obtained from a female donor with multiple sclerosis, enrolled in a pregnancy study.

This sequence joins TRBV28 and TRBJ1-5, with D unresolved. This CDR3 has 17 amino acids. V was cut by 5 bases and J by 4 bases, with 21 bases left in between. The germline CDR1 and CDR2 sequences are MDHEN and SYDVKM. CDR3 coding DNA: TGTGCCAGCAGTCCGACCGACTTAAATAGGGAGAATCAGCCCCAGCATTTT. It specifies CASSPTDLNRENQPQHF.

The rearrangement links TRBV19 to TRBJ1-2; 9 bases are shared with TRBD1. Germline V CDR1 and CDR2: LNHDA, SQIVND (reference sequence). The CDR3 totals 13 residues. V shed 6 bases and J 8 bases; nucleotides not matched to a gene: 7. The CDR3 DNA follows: TGTGCCAGTAGGGACAGGGGAGTAGACGGCTACACCTTC. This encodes CASRDRGVDGYTF.

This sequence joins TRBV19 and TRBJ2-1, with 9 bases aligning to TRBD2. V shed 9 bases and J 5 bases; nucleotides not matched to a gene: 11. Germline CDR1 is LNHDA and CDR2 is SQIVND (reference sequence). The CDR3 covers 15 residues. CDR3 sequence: CASRFIAGANNEQFF. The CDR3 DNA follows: TGTGCCAGCCGCTTTATAGCGGGGGCGAACAATGAGCAGTTCTTC.

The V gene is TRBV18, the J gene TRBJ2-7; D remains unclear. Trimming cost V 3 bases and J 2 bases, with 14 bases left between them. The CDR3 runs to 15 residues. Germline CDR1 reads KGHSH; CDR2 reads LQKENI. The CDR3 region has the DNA TGTGCCAGCTCACCGCCCCGGTTCGGTACCTACGAGCAGTACTTC. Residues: CASSPPRFGTYEQYF.

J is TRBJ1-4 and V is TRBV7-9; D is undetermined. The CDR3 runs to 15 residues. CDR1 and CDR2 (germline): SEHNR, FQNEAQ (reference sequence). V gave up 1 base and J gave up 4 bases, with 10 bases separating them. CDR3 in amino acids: CASSLVSSGNEKLFF. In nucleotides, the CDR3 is TGTGCCAGCAGCTTAGTCTCGTCGGGTAATGAAAAACTGTTTTTT. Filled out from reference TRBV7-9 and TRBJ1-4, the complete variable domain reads DTGVSQNPRHKITKRGQNVTFRCDPISEHNRLYWYRQTLGQGPEFLTYFQNEAQLEKSRLLSDRFSAERPKGSFSTLEIQRTEQGDSAMYLCASSLVSSGNEKLFFGSGTQLSVL.